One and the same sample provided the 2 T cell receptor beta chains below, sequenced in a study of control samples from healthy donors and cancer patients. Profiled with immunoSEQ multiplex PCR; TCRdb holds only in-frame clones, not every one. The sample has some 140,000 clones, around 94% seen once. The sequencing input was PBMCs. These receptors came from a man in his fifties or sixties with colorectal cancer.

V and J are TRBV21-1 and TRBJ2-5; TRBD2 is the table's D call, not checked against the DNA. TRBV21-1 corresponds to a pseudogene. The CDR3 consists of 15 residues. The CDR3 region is CASSNKRGIQETQYF. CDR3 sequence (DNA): TGTGCCAGCAGCAATAAGCGGGGCATCCAAGAGACCCAGTACTTC.

The CDR3 sequence is CASTGQGVNQPQHF. The CDR3 coding sequence is TGTGCCAGCACCGGACAGGGCGTAAATCAGCCCCAGCATTTT. The chain is built from TRBV6-6 and TRBJ1-5; TRBD1 matches 8 bases. CDR3 length: 14 amino acids. V gave up 7 bases and J gave up 4 bases; unmatched junction bases: 6. CDR1 MNHNY and CDR2 SVGAGI come from the germline V gene (reference sequence).